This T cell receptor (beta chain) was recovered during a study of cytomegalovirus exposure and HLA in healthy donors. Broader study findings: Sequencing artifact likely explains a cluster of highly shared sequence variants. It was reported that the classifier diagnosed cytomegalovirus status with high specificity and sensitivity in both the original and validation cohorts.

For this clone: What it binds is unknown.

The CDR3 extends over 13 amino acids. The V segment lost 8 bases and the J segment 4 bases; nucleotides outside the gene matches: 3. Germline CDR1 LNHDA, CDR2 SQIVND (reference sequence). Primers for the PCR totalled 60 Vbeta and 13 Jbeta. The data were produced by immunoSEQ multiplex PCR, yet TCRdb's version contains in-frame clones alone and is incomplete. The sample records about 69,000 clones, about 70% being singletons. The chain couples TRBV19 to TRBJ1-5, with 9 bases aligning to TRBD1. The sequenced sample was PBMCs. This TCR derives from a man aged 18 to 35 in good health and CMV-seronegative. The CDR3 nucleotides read TGTGCCAGTGGGGACAGGGAAAATCAGCCCCAGCATTTT. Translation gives CASGDRENQPQHF.